This record concerns one T cell receptor beta chain sequence. These data originate in a study of shared clonotypes between healthy human individuals. Repertoires were generated with immunoSEQ multiplex PCR, while TCRdb's copy carries only in-frame clones and drops some. Counted here are 600,000 to 700,000 clones, about three quarters occurring once; the ten biggest clones make up around 2%. The CDR3 length is 15 residues. Per germline, CDR1 KGHSH and CDR2 LQKENI. The germline V and J ends were trimmed by 2 bases and 0 bases, with 8 bases remaining between them. This TCR was sampled from a woman in her thirties in good health. The chain combines TRBV18 with TRBJ2-1; D call uncertain. The sample consisted of memory CD4+ T cells sorted from blood. Specified subset: CD45RA-negative fraction. The CDR3 coding sequence is TGTGCCAGCTCACCAGTTTCAAGCTCCTACAATGAGCAGTTCTTC. Its translation is CASSPVSSSYNEQFF.